These T cell receptor beta chains were read from a single sample in a study of cytomegalovirus exposure and HLA in healthy donors. Using immunoSEQ multiplex PCR, the repertoire was profiled, and TCRdb retains in-frame clones only, with some absent. This repertoire shows about 150,000 clones, 79% found once; its top ten account for under 8%. The sample was PBMCs. The receptors originated from a man over 45 in good health and CMV-seropositive. Each CDR3 is given with its conserved first and last residue. A D gene is named only where the DNA matches it firmly. Not every row has a clone size; where given, it reads once, few, many or a size class.

size,V,D,J,CDR3,DNA
-,TRBV28,TRBD1,TRBJ1-5,CASRPATGQGNQPQHF,TGTGCCAGCAGGCCTGCTACCGGACAGGGGAATCAGCCCCAGCATTTT
-,TRBV18,TRBD1,TRBJ2-7,CASSPRTGSYEQYF,TGTGCCAGCTCACCAAGGACAGGGAGCTACGAGCAGTACTTC
-,TRBV10-1,TRBD1,TRBJ2-3,CASSVARRGPRTDTQYF,TGCGCCAGCAGTGTTGCCCGCAGGGGGCCCCGCACAGATACGCAGTATTTT
few,TRBV19,TRBD1,TRBJ1-2,CASSIRDSLIYGYTF,TGTGCCAGTAGTATCCGGGACAGCCTGATTTATGGCTACACCTTC
-,TRBV30,-,TRBJ1-5,CAWTTDGNQPQHF,TGTGCCTGGACAACTGACGGGAATCAGCCCCAGCATTTT
-,TRBV28,-,TRBJ2-7,CASSLGQSFYEQYF,TGTGCCAGCAGTTTAGGGCAGTCCTTCTACGAGCAGTACTTC
-,TRBV28,-,TRBJ2-5,CASKTGLAFSYQETQYF,TGTGCCAGCAAGACGGGGCTAGCGTTCTCGTACCAAGAGACCCAGTACTTC
-,TRBV28,-,TRBJ2-5,CASSLRTGRGTQYF,TGTGCCAGCAGCCTCCGGACAGGGAGGGGGACCCAGTACTTC
-,TRBV7-5,-,TRBJ2-4,CARSLSGRPPLQYF,TGTGCCAGAAGCTTGAGCGGGAGGCCGCCTCTACAGTACTTC
-,TRBV6-1,TRBD1,TRBJ1-6,CASSERTTGGGSPLHF,TGTGCCAGCAGTGAACGGACGACAGGGGGTGGCTCACCCCTCCACTTT
few,TRBV28,-,TRBJ2-2,CASRRSGNTGELFF,TGTGCCAGCAGGCGTAGCGGGAACACCGGGGAGCTGTTTTTT
-,TRBV19,TRBD1,TRBJ2-3,CASSIEVGQGASTDTQYF,TGTGCCAGTAGTATAGAGGTAGGGCAGGGGGCTAGCACAGATACGCAGTATTTT
few,TRBV27,TRBD2,TRBJ2-2,CASSTSGSAPELFF,TGTGCCAGCAGCACTAGCGGAAGCGCGCCGGAGCTGTTTTTT
-,TRBV5-4,-,TRBJ1-1,CASSSGGRNTEAFF,TGTGCCAGCAGCTCCGGCGGGAGGAACACTGAAGCTTTCTTT
-,TRBV19,-,TRBJ1-2,CASSRGLRDVAGYTF,TGTGCCAGTAGTAGGGGACTCCGAGACGTAGCTGGCTACACCTTC
-,TRBV5-1,TRBD1,TRBJ1-4,CASSFSGTGGEKLFF,TGCGCCAGCAGCTTTTCCGGGACAGGGGGTGAAAAACTGTTTTTT
-,TRBV7-2,-,TRBJ2-7,CASSSTGTNYEQYF,TGTGCCAGCAGCTCAACCGGGACAAATTACGAGCAGTACTTC
-,TRBV19,TRBD1,TRBJ1-6,CASSVRQGAWNSPLHF,TGTGCCAGTAGTGTCAGACAGGGGGCTTGGAATTCACCCCTCCACTTT
once,TRBV2,TRBD1,TRBJ1-1,CASSERQGNTEAFF,TGTGCCAGCAGTGAGCGACAGGGAAACACTGAAGCTTTCTTT
-,TRBV27,-,TRBJ2-7,CASSLSGWIYEQYF,TGTGCCAGCAGTTTAAGCGGGTGGATCTACGAGCAGTACTTC
once,TRBV11-2,TRBD2,TRBJ2-5,CASSLVPAGGGGEQYF,TGTGCCAGCAGCTTAGTTCCGGCGGGAGGAGGTGGGGAGCAGTACTTC
-,TRBV11-3,TRBD1,TRBJ2-5,CASSPGTAQETQYF,TGTGCCAGCAGCCCTGGGACAGCCCAAGAGACCCAGTACTTC
-,TRBV7-9,-,TRBJ1-2,CSSSLVGGGINYGYTF,TGTTCCAGCAGCTTAGTAGGGGGGGGAATCAACTATGGCTACACCTTC
-,TRBV10-3,TRBD1,TRBJ1-1,CAIRGTGGTGEAFF,TGTGCCATCAGGGGGACAGGGGGTACAGGGGAAGCTTTCTTT
-,TRBV7-8,TRBD1,TRBJ1-4,CATGKGQTNEKLFF,TGTGCCACCGGGAAGGGACAGACTAATGAAAAACTGTTTTTT
few,TRBV11-3,-,TRBJ2-5,CASSRGQEETQYF,TGTGCCAGCAGCCGAGGACAAGAAGAGACCCAGTACTTC
-,TRBV19,TRBD1,TRBJ2-7,CASTGTGSYEQYF,TGTGCCAGTACCGGGACAGGGTCCTACGAGCAGTACTTC
-,TRBV19,TRBD1,TRBJ1-4,CASSTRTGRSEKLFF,TGTGCCAGTAGTACAAGGACAGGGCGGAGTGAAAAACTGTTTTTT
-,TRBV6-1,TRBD1,TRBJ1-6,CASTQQGANSPLHF,TGTGCCAGCACCCAACAGGGGGCTAATTCACCCCTCCACTTT
-,TRBV7-2,-,TRBJ2-2,CASYRGQNTGELFF,TGTGCCAGCTATCGGGGACAGAACACCGGGGAGCTGTTTTTT
-,TRBV11-2,-,TRBJ1-1,CASSKHRDLPEAFF,TGTGCCAGCAGCAAGCACAGGGATCTCCCTGAAGCTTTCTTT
-,TRBV27,-,TRBJ2-7,CASSLFPLGSGPSYEQYF,TGTGCCAGCAGTTTATTCCCCCTAGGGAGCGGACCGTCCTACGAGCAGTACTTC
-,TRBV15,TRBD1,TRBJ2-1,CATSREPRDRDEQFF,TGTGCCACCAGCAGAGAGCCGCGGGACAGGGATGAGCAGTTCTTC
-,TRBV10-3,-,TRBJ2-7,CAISELPRLAYEQYF,TGTGCCATCAGTGAGCTTCCCCGACTAGCCTACGAGCAGTACTTC
-,TRBV30,TRBD1,TRBJ2-5,CAWSRDRTGFSETQYF,TGTGCCTGGAGCAGAGACCGGACAGGGTTTTCAGAGACCCAGTACTTC
-,TRBV27,-,TRBJ1-4,CASSPIYGANEKLFF,TGTGCCAGCAGTCCCATTTATGGAGCTAATGAAAAACTGTTTTTT
-,TRBV10-3,-,TRBJ1-2,CAIRTGRSNGYTF,TGTGCCATCAGGACAGGCCGTTCTAATGGCTACACCTTC
-,TRBV6-6,TRBD1,TRBJ2-7,CASSPGGRSYEQYF,TGTGCCAGCAGTCCAGGGGGCCGCTCCTACGAGCAGTACTTC
few,TRBV5-4,-,TRBJ1-2,CASSLGAVGGSVGYTF,TGTGCCAGCAGCCTGGGGGCAGTTGGGGGGAGCGTAGGCTACACCTTC
-,TRBV4-1,-,TRBJ2-5,CASSQDRGEGLQETQYF,TGCGCCAGCAGCCAAGATAGGGGGGAGGGGCTCCAAGAGACCCAGTACTTC
-,TRBV29-1,TRBD1,TRBJ2-7,CSVRQGILYEQYF,TGCAGCGTCCGACAGGGCATCCTCTACGAGCAGTACTTC
-,TRBV1,-,TRBJ1-5,CTSSHPGQDSNQPQHF,TGCACCAGCAGCCATCCCGGACAGGATAGCAATCAGCCCCAGCATTTT
-,TRBV28,TRBD2,TRBJ2-5,CASREARLAGGPGYF,TGTGCCAGCAGAGAAGCGCGTCTAGCGGGAGGACCGGGGTACTTC
-,TRBV2,TRBD2,TRBJ2-5,CASREGTSGLVTQYF,TGTGCCAGCAGAGAGGGGACTAGCGGGTTAGTAACCCAGTACTTC